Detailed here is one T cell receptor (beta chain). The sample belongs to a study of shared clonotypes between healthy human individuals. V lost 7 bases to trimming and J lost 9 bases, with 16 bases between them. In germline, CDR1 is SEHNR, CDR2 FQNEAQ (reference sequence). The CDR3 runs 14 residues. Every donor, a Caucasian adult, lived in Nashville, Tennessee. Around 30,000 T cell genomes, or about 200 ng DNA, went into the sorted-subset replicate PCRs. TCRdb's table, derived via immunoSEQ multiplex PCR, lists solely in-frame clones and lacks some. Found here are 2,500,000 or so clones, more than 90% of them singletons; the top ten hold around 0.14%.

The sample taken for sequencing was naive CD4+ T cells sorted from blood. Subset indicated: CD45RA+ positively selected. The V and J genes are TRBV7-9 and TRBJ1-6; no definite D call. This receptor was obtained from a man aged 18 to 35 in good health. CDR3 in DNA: TGTGCCAGCACCATTTTAGGTGCCGGTTCACCCCTCCACTTT. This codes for CASTILGAGSPLHF.